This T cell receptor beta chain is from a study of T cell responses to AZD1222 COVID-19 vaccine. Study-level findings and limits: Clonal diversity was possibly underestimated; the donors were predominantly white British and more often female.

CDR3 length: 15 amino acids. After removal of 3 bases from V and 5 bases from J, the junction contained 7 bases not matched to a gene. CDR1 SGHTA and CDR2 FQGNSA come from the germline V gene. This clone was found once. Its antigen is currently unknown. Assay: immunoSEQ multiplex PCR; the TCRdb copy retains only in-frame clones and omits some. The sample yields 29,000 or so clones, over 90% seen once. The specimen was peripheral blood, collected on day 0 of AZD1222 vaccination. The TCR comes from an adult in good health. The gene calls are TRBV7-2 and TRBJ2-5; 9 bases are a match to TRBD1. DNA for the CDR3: TGTGCCAGCAGCTTCTATGGGACAGGGAAGGAGACCCAGTACTTC. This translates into CASSFYGTGKETQYF.